Listed here are 32 T cell receptor beta chains from one sample, sequenced in a study of cytomegalovirus exposure and HLA in healthy donors. The PCR ran on 60 Vbeta and 13 Jbeta primers. Measured with immunoSEQ multiplex PCR; TCRdb has only the in-frame clones, and not every one. The sample lists 100,000 to 150,000 clones, over 75% occurring once. Sequencing was carried out using PBMCs. The source is a male donor in good health and CMV-seropositive.

The chain has TRBV13 and TRBJ2-4, with D possibly TRBD2 on 5 matching bases. V lost 5 bases, J lost 4 bases, and 12 bases lay in between. Germline values: CDR1 PRHDT, CDR2 FYEKMQ (reference sequence). The CDR3 totals 14 residues. CDR3 sequence reads: CASSPGWAKNIQYF. CDR3 DNA: TGTGCCAGCAGCCCGGGGTGGGCAAAAAACATTCAGTACTTC.

There are a few counts of this clone. This chain connects TRBV5-4 to TRBJ2-1, with 7 nucleotides matching TRBD1. The CDR3 is 15 amino acids. Germline CDR1 and CDR2: SGHNT and YYREEE (reference sequence). The ends lost 4 bases at V and 3 bases at J; junction bases unmatched: 7. CDR3 loop: CASSPTGDLYNEQFF. The DNA of the CDR3 is TGTGCCAGCAGCCCTACAGGGGACCTCTACAATGAGCAGTTCTTC.

A few counts support this clone. The chain is built from TRBV6-5 and TRBJ2-5, with 10 bases identical to TRBD1. The J call may be wrong; the DNA end is better matched by TRBJ2-7. Germline values: CDR1 MNHEY, CDR2 SVGAGI. CDR3 length: 15 residues. The CDR3 sequence is CASSYSGQGYYEQYF. In nucleotides, the CDR3 is TGTGCCAGCAGTTACTCGGGACAGGGGTACTACGAGCAGTACTTC.

The V gene is TRBV11-2, the J gene TRBJ2-3; 7 bases align to TRBD2. The CDR3 runs to 15 residues. Germline assignment: CDR1 SGHAT and CDR2 FQNNGV. V lost 3 bases, J lost 1 base, and 4 bases stayed unmatched. CDR3 sequence (DNA): TGTGCCAGCAGCTTGAGCAGCGGGGGCACAGATACGCAGTATTTT. Protein product: CASSLSSGGTDTQYF.

The chain couples TRBV9 to TRBJ1-2; no clear D gene. CDR3 length: 13 amino acids. Between the trimmed V and J ends, which lost 0 bases and 4 bases, there was a span of 7 bases. Germline V gene sequence: CDR1 SGDLS, CDR2 YYNGEE. The CDR3 DNA follows: TGTGCCAGCAGCGTAGTAGCGACCTATGGCTACACCTTC. Residues: CASSVVATYGYTF.

As regards this clone: At one of its ends the junction is not consistent with the germline gene, which may arise from a read error. The chain carries TRBV5-1 and TRBJ1-5; TRBD1 is a possible D gene (6 bases). Germline V gene sequence: CDR1 SGHRS, CDR2 YFSETQ. CDR3 size: 14 residues. CDR3 sequence (DNA): TGCACCAGCAGCGCGTCAGGGGTGGGTCAGCCCCAGCATTTT. Translated, it gives CTSSASGVGQPQHF.

The chain recombines TRBV5-5 with TRBJ1-1; no definite D call. This CDR3 has 13 residues. Germline V gives CDR1 SGHKS, CDR2 YYEKEE (reference sequence). V was shortened by 2 bases and J by 8 bases, with 13 bases between the two germline ends. This CDR3 reads CASSLSGFGEAFF. As DNA, the CDR3 is TGTGCCAGCAGCTTAAGCGGGTTCGGCGAAGCTTTCTTT.

J is TRBJ2-1 and V is TRBV19, with TRBD2 identical over 8 bases. The CDR3 has 13 residues. Trimming at V came to 7 bases and at J to 9 bases, leaving 8 bases not matched to a gene. Germline CDR1 LNHDA, CDR2 SQIVND (reference sequence). The CDR3: CASTPGTRGEQFF. The CDR3 bases are TGTGCCAGTACTCCCGGGACTAGGGGTGAGCAGTTCTTC.

The J gene is TRBJ2-7, the V gene TRBV7-2, with D perhaps TRBD2 (6 bases). Per germline, CDR1 SGHTA and CDR2 FQGNSA. The CDR3 is 16 amino acids. Deletions cut 2 bases from V and 4 bases from J, with 18 bases between. The CDR3 DNA reads as TGTGCCAGCAGCTTAACTACTAGCACCCTCTTATACGAGCAGTACTTC. This sequence encodes CASSLTTSTLLYEQYF.

This clone was detected only a few times. The chain couples TRBV2 to TRBJ2-1, with 7 bases aligning to TRBD1. CDR3 size: 16 residues. V was pared by 2 bases and J by 4 bases, with 8 bases of the junction left unmatched. Looked up from germline, CDR1 is SNHLY and CDR2 is FYNNEI. CDR3 region: CASSEFRQGPYNEQFF. The CDR3 DNA reads TGTGCCAGCAGTGAATTTAGACAGGGCCCATACAATGAGCAGTTCTTC.

The V call is TRBV11-3, the J call TRBJ1-1; 7 nucleotides line up with TRBD1. Germline CDR1 SGHNT, CDR2 YENEEA. After removal of 1 base from V and 8 bases from J, the junction contained 4 bases not matched to a gene. CDR3 length equals 13 residues. The chain's CDR3 is CASSLGGTAEAFF. CDR3 bases: TGTGCCAGCAGCTTAGGAGGGACAGCAGAAGCTTTCTTT.

Turning to this clone: One end of the junction is discordant with germline, which a read error may explain. CDR3 in DNA: TGCGCCAGCAGCTTGAGTTTGAGCGGGGCCAACGGCCTGACTTTC. Its translation is CASSLSLSGANGLTF. The V and J genes are TRBV5-1 and TRBJ2-6; 7 bases line up with TRBD2. Germline CDR1 SGHRS, CDR2 YFSETQ. The CDR3 is 15 amino acids. The full variable domain, with the rest looked up from reference TRBV5-1 and TRBJ2-6, is KAGVTQTPRYLIKTRGQQVTLSCSPISGHRSVSWYQQTPGQGLQFLFEYFSETQRNKGNFPGRFSGRQFSNSRSEMNVSTLELGDSALYLCASSLSLSGANGLTFGAGSRLTVL.

The chain employs TRBV4-1 and TRBJ2-1, with 10 bases aligning to TRBD1. J lost 12 bases, V lost 0 bases, and 8 bases had no gene match. The CDR3 spans 15 residues. The germline CDR1 and CDR2 sequences are MGHRA and YSYEKL. The CDR3 nucleotides are TGCGCCAGCAGCCAAGATCCGGACAGGGGGATCGGGCAGTTCTTC. Its protein is CASSQDPDRGIGQFF.

The J gene is TRBJ1-1, the V gene TRBV13; D not certain. This CDR3 comprises 15 residues. Trimming took off 4 bases at V and 5 bases at J, with 17 bases between the two ends. CDR1 is PRHDT and CDR2 is FYEKMQ in the germline V gene (reference sequence). DNA of the CDR3: TGTGCCAGCAGCTCCCGAGGGTACCTCGGAACTGAAGCTTTCTTT. Protein product: CASSSRGYLGTEAFF.

The chain uses TRBV2 and TRBJ1-1, with D maybe TRBD1 (5 bases). The CDR3 covers 13 residues. Trimming stripped 8 bases from V and 3 bases from J, with 13 bases between. Looked up from germline, CDR1 is SNHLY and CDR2 is FYNNEI. This CDR3 reads CASRGETYTEAFF. CDR3 sequence (DNA): TGTGCCAGCCGGGGGGAAACATACACTGAAGCTTTCTTT.

The CDR3 bases are TGCGCCAGCAGCTCGGGCTGGACTTCTGGCGAGCAGTACTTC. This encodes CASSSGWTSGEQYF. The chain carries TRBV5-1 and TRBJ2-7; TRBD2 is a possible D gene (5 bases). V lost 3 bases, J lost 6 bases, and 16 bases lay in between. The CDR3 runs 14 residues. Germline values: CDR1 SGHRS, CDR2 YFSETQ.

The chain uses TRBV28 and TRBJ2-4; 7 bases fit TRBD1. Trimming removed 6 bases from V and 9 bases from J; junction bases left unmatched: 8. Germline V gives CDR1 MDHEN, CDR2 SYDVKM. There are 13 residues in the CDR3. CDR3 amino acids: CASSPLRQGIQYF. CDR3 sequence (DNA): TGTGCCAGCAGCCCCCTCAGACAGGGCATTCAGTACTTC.

This clone was found a few times. V usage is TRBV25-1 and J usage is TRBJ1-5; no clear D gene. CDR1 and CDR2 from the germline V gene are MGHDK and SYGVNS. V was trimmed by 4 bases and J by 4 bases, leaving 11 bases between them. The CDR3 is 14 residues long. In DNA form, the CDR3 reads TGTGCCAGCAGTGTTTTCCAGGTTAATCAGCCCCAGCATTTT. Translated: CASSVFQVNQPQHF.

The chain recombines TRBV28 with TRBJ1-5; D might be TRBD1 (6 bases). CDR3 length: 15 amino acids. The germline CDR1 and CDR2 sequences are MDHEN and SYDVKM. V lost 6 bases to trimming and J lost 0 bases, with 12 bases between them. DNA for the CDR3: TGTGCCAGCAGCTTCGGACAGCATAGCAATCAGCCCCAGCATTTT. Its translation: CASSFGQHSNQPQHF.

The chain links TRBV28 to TRBJ1-2, with 11 bases lining up with TRBD1. J lost 4 bases, V lost 4 bases, and 14 bases had no gene match. Germline CDR1 and CDR2: MDHEN and SYDVKM. There are 18 residues in the CDR3. CDR3 sequence (DNA): TGTGCCAGCAGTTCCTACACCTACCGGGACAGGGGGGGCTATGGCTACACCTTC. Its translation is CASSSYTYRDRGGYGYTF.

The V and J genes are TRBV6-1 and TRBJ2-5; 10 bases align to TRBD2. Germline V lookup: CDR1 MNHNS, CDR2 SASEGT. The CDR3 has 15 residues. The V and J ends lost 6 bases and 4 bases, in that order; junction bases with no gene match: 8. CDR3: CASSLLLAGAETQYF. The CDR3 nucleotides are TGTGCCAGCAGCCTCCTCCTAGCGGGAGCAGAGACCCAGTACTTC.

The chain couples TRBV11-2 to TRBJ1-1; D is undetermined. V was cut by 5 bases and J by 0 bases, with 13 bases left in between. This CDR3 is 15 amino acids long. CDR1 and CDR2 (germline): SGHAT, FQNNGV. The CDR3 here is CASSVRPGLNTEAFF. In DNA form, the CDR3 reads TGTGCCAGCAGCGTTCGCCCGGGTTTGAACACTGAAGCTTTCTTT.

This clone was found a few times. The chain joins TRBV7-6 to TRBJ2-5; 10 nucleotides align to TRBD1. This CDR3 has 16 residues. V was clipped by 4 bases and J by 2 bases; unmatched bases: 7. CDR1 is SGHVS, CDR2 FNYEAQ, per germline. The CDR3 is CASSSRTGGGQETQYF. CDR3 in DNA: TGTGCCAGCAGCTCGCGGACAGGGGGGGGACAAGAGACCCAGTACTTC.

This clone appeared a few times. The rearrangement links TRBV29-1 to TRBJ2-7, with 12 nucleotides matching TRBD2. The length of the CDR3 is 16 residues. Trimming removed 0 bases from V and 6 bases from J; junction bases left unmatched: 9. CDR1 SQVTM and CDR2 ANQGSEA come from the germline V gene. This chain's CDR3 is CSVEDLAGGPLREQYF. The CDR3 coding sequence is TGCAGCGTTGAAGATCTAGCGGGAGGGCCACTTCGCGAGCAGTACTTC.

The chain is built from TRBV7-9 and TRBJ2-5, with D perhaps TRBD1 (5 bases). Germline V gives CDR1 SEHNR, CDR2 FQNEAQ (reference sequence). The CDR3 extends over 13 amino acids. V lost 5 bases, J lost 2 bases, and 9 bases lay in between. The CDR3 region has the DNA TGTGCCAGCAGCCTCAGGGTTCAAGAGACCCAGTACTTC. Encoded protein: CASSLRVQETQYF.

This chain links TRBV25-1 with TRBJ2-5, with 7 bases that match TRBD2. The J call is uncertain, as TRBJ2-7 better fits the DNA end. The germline CDR1 and CDR2 sequences are MGHDK and SYGVNS. This CDR3 is built from 13 residues. CDR3 residues: CASSPAGAYEQYF. CDR3 DNA sequence: TGTGCCAGCAGCCCGGCGGGGGCCTACGAGCAGTACTTC.

The CDR3 DNA follows: TGTGCCAGCATACGAGCGGGAGCCTACAATGAGCAGTTCTTC. The encoded protein is CASIRAGAYNEQFF. V and J are TRBV28 and TRBJ2-1; 8 nucleotides line up with TRBD2. Germline loops: CDR1 MDHEN, CDR2 SYDVKM. V lost 7 bases and J lost 2; bases outside the gene matches: 4. The length of the CDR3 is 14 residues.

This chain connects TRBV28 to TRBJ2-7; 8 nucleotides line up with TRBD1. The germline CDR1 and CDR2 sequences are MDHEN and SYDVKM. V shed 7 bases and J 7 bases; nucleotides not matched to a gene: 15. CDR3 size: 15 residues. CDR3 sequence reads: CASIKAGTGPQEQYF. CDR3 in DNA: TGTGCCAGCATTAAAGCCGGGACAGGCCCCCAAGAGCAGTACTTC.

The chain links TRBV15 to TRBJ2-5; 9 bases fit TRBD2. V lost 0 bases and J lost 1; bases outside the gene matches: 9. CDR3 length: 18 residues. Germline CDR1 reads LNHNV; CDR2 reads YYDKDF (reference sequence). The CDR3 region is CATSRDAGSGGLQETQYF. CDR3 DNA sequence: TGTGCCACCAGCAGAGACGCCGGTAGCGGGGGCCTCCAAGAGACCCAGTACTTC.

This chain uses TRBV19 with TRBJ1-2; D may be TRBD1 (5 bases). Germline V gene sequence: CDR1 LNHDA, CDR2 SQIVND (reference sequence). This CDR3 has 14 residues. Trimming removed 5 bases from V and 4 bases from J, with 14 bases in between. CDR3 in DNA: TGTGCCAGTAGTCCCAGTGACAGCCTCTATGGCTACACCTTC. Its protein product is CASSPSDSLYGYTF.

The chain carries TRBV7-9 and TRBJ1-2, with 11 positions matching TRBD1. The CDR3 is 16 residues long. Germline CDR1 reads SEHNR; CDR2 reads FQNEAQ (reference sequence). Losses at the gene ends were 5 bases for V and 8 bases for J; bases not matched to a gene: 13. This CDR3 reads CASSLAGTGGIDGYTF. CDR3 coding DNA: TGTGCCAGCAGCCTTGCTGGGACAGGGGGAATTGACGGCTACACCTTC.

The rearrangement links TRBV2 to TRBJ2-1; D perhaps matches TRBD1 (5 bases). The germline gives CDR1 SNHLY, CDR2 FYNNEI. V lost 3 bases to trimming and J lost 9 bases, with 12 bases between them. The CDR3 is 13 amino acids. Here the CDR3 DNA reads TGTGCCAGCAGTGAGTCAGAAAGGGGTGAGCAGTTCTTC. Amino acids: CASSESERGEQFF.